The clone carrying this T cell receptor (beta chain) has at least ten counts. Antigen unknown. V was trimmed by 5 bases and J by 8 bases, leaving 13 bases between them. The CDR3 has 13 residues. Germline CDR1 SGHVS, CDR2 FQNEAQ. The data belong to a study of T cell repertoires in cytomegalovirus infection. Whole-study findings and limits: Frequencies of public TCR beta families were cumulated, and this identified carriers of CMV plus the relevant HLA. It was HLA-C-restricted CMV-specific TCR beta clonotypes that dominated the response ex vivo.

TCRdb used MiXCR to reprocess the reads, holding one entry per CDR3 protein. The table has about 340,000 distinct CDR3 sequences, 25% to 35% seen once. Specimen: cultured PBMCs, collected from culture after CMV antigen stimulation. This sequence originates from a human donor in good health (CMV status not recorded). Some clones in this sample may be carry-over from other donors' samples. The chain joins TRBV7-8 to TRBJ1-5; D is possibly TRBD1 (6 bases). The CDR3 region has the DNA TGTGCCAGCAGCCTCCAGGGGAGGGAGCCCCAGCATTTT. Translated, it gives CASSLQGREPQHF.